The 4 T cell receptor beta chains below come from one sample, sequenced in a study of blood T cell repertoires in COVID-19 (dated by TCRdb to about 2020). The library was built by means of the immunoSEQ multiplex PCR assay. Not all clones reach the TCRdb copy of this immuneACCESS table, which keeps in-frame sequences only. Checked studies attribute under half of the gap to unresolved V genes and leave the rest unexplained. This sample comprises roughly 340,000 clones, around 89% of them detected only once. The leading ten clones occupy about 1% of the sample. Sequenced: PBMCs or T cells enriched from blood (not recorded which). Source of these receptors: a man between 18 and 29 years old who had recovered from COVID-19.

V gene TRBV7-9 combines with J gene TRBJ2-3, with TRBD2 as a possible D gene (5 bases). Trimming removed 3 bases at V and 2 bases at J, with 9 bases between. There are 14 residues in the CDR3. Germline lookup yields CDR1 SEHNR and CDR2 FQNEAQ (reference sequence). The CDR3 here is CASSFLAPTDTQYF. The CDR3, as DNA: TGTGCCAGCAGCTTTCTAGCCCCCACAGATACGCAGTATTTT.

The rearrangement joins TRBV20-1 to TRBJ1-5, with D unresolved. This CDR3 has 15 amino acids. The germline V gene has CDR1 DFQATT and CDR2 SNEGSKA (reference sequence). V lost 3 bases to trimming and J lost 2 bases, with 14 bases between them. The chain's CDR3 is CSASSEGSGNQPQHF. CDR3 in DNA: TGCAGTGCTAGTTCTGAGGGTAGCGGCAATCAGCCCCAGCATTTT.

V gene TRBV4-3 combines with J gene TRBJ2-1; maybe TRBD1 (5 bases). Germline V CDR1 and CDR2: LGHNA, YSLEER. Trimming removed 4 bases from V and 0 bases from J, with 10 bases in between. The CDR3 has 15 residues. The CDR3 sequence is CASSRGQGSYNEQFF. For the CDR3, the DNA is TGCGCCAGCAGCCGGGGCCAAGGCTCCTACAATGAGCAGTTCTTC.

The chain combines TRBV9 with TRBJ2-5; TRBD1 matches at 9 bases. Germline V lookup: CDR1 SGDLS, CDR2 YYNGEE. The CDR3 loop spans 15 amino acids. The V segment lost 6 bases and the J segment 2 bases; nucleotides outside the gene matches: 8. The CDR3: CASTPRDRAQETQYF. The CDR3 nucleotides are TGTGCCAGCACCCCACGGGACAGGGCGCAAGAGACCCAGTACTTC.